In this sample, the clone carrying this T cell receptor (beta chain) turned up once. There are 16 residues in the CDR3. V was pared by 2 bases and J by 3 bases, with 16 bases between. Germline CDR1 is MNHEY and CDR2 is SVGAGI. Original analysis: Reference gene primer amplification in the assay estimated nucleated cell counts. The method was immunoSEQ multiplex PCR; TCRdb's version includes in-frame clones alone and lacks a portion of them. The V and J calls and clone size come from that table; D and trimming were worked out from the DNA. The repertoire has over 200,000 clones, about 90% of them found once; the top ten carry 1.9%. This sample is drawn from a study of blood T cell repertoires in COVID-19.

The V and J genes are TRBV6-5 and TRBJ1-1; a possible D gene is TRBD1 (5 bases). The receptor comes from a man between 40 and 49 years old with active or convalescent COVID-19. Sequencing input: peripheral blood. CDR3 DNA: TGTGCCAGCAGTTACCCCGGCGGGGAGGGACACACTGAAGCTTTCTTT. Translation gives CASSYPGGEGHTEAFF.